This T cell receptor (beta chain) appears in the sequencing data of a study of cytomegalovirus exposure and HLA in healthy donors. Study-level results: Some V segments (TRBV6-2 and TRBV6-3 among them) were excluded as indistinguishable.

This clone appeared a few times. The antigen remains unidentified. From germline, CDR1 is SGHNT and CDR2 YYREEE (reference sequence). J was trimmed by 4 bases and V by 0 bases; bases with no gene match: 4. The CDR3 contains 15 residues. PCR involved 60 Vbeta and 13 Jbeta primers. Profiling relied on immunoSEQ multiplex PCR, and the TCRdb table lists in-frame clones only, not all of them. The table shows some 150,000 clones, with 79% occurring only once. Sequencing input: PBMCs. The sequence was obtained from a human donor in good health. V usage is TRBV5-4 and J usage is TRBJ1-2; 9 bases agree with TRBD1. CDR3 in amino acids: CASSLGDRDGYGYTF. Here the CDR3 DNA reads TGTGCCAGCAGCTTGGGGGACAGGGACGGCTATGGCTACACCTTC.